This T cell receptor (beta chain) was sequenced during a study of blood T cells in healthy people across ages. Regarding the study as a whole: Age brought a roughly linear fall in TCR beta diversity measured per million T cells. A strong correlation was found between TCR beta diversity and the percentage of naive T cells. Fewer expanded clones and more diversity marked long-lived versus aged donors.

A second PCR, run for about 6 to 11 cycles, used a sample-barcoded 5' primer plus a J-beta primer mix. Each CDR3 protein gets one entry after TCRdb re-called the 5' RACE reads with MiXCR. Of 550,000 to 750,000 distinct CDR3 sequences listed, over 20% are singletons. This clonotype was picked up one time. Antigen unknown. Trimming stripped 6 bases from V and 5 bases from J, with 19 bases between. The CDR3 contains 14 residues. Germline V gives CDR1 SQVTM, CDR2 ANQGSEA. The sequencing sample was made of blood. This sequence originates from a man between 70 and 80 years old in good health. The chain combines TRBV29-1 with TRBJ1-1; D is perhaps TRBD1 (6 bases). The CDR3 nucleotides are TGCAGCGTGGCAACCTCGGGGGCAGGGACTGAAGCTTTCTTT. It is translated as CSVATSGAGTEAFF.